Listed below are T cell receptor beta chains from one sample, sequenced in a study of cytomegalovirus exposure and HLA in healthy donors. Assay: immunoSEQ multiplex PCR; the TCRdb copy retains only in-frame clones and omits some. The table records approximately 99,000 clones, 70% to 75% of them present only once. Material for sequencing was PBMCs. Receptors were obtained from a middle-aged man in good health and CMV-seronegative. Both conserved end residues are part of each CDR3. Fields, in order: V gene, clone size, D gene, J gene, CDR3 length, CDR3 DNA, CDR3 protein. The D gene is left open where the match is weak. Clone size appears in some rows only: once, few, many, or a class for an expanded clone.

TRBV27	.	TRBD1	TRBJ2-4	14	TGTGCCAGCAGCTCATGGGACAGGGGTAACATTCAGTACTTC	CASSSWDRGNIQYF
TRBV5-6	.	.	TRBJ2-7	16	TGTGCCAGCAGTCCCACCGCCGGGTGGGACACTTACGAGCAGTACTTC	CASSPTAGWDTYEQYF
TRBV7-2	.	TRBD2	TRBJ2-1	14	TGTGCCAGCAGCTCCACTAGCGGGCACAATGAGCAGTTCTTC	CASSSTSGHNEQFF
TRBV6-4	.	TRBD2	TRBJ2-1	16	TGTGCCAGCAGTGACCTGGGACTAGCGGGGGAAGGTGAGCAGTTCTTC	CASSDLGLAGEGEQFF
TRBV4-1	.	.	TRBJ1-1	13	TGCGCCAGCAGCCTTCGACAGATCACTGAAGCTTTCTTT	CASSLRQITEAFF
TRBV5-4	.	TRBD1	TRBJ2-2	16	TGTGCCAGCAGCTTAGGGACAGGACCCGGCACCGGGGAGCTGTTTTTT	CASSLGTGPGTGELFF
TRBV4-1	.	.	TRBJ1-5	15	TGCGCCAGCAGCCCGTATAGGTCGGGGAATCAGCCCCAGCATTTT	CASSPYRSGNQPQHF
TRBV18	.	.	TRBJ2-3	15	TGTGCCAGCTCACCAAGGGGGGGCGACACAGATACGCAGTATTTT	CASSPRGGDTDTQYF
TRBV5-1	few	.	TRBJ2-7	14	TGCGCCAGCAGCTTGGATTCAGGGCCGGGCGAGCAGTACTTC	CASSLDSGPGEQYF
TRBV28	.	.	TRBJ2-2	14	TGTGCCAGCAGCCCCCGGGGGAACACCGGGGAGCTGTTTTTT	CASSPRGNTGELFF
TRBV2	.	TRBD1	TRBJ2-7	13	TGTGCCAGCAGTGAGGACAGGGGCCACGAGCAGTACTTC	CASSEDRGHEQYF
TRBV18	few	TRBD1	TRBJ2-5	15	TGTGCCAGCTCACCCGGGACAGGGAATGTGGGGACCCAGTACTTC	CASSPGTGNVGTQYF
TRBV7-9	.	TRBD2	TRBJ2-3	18	TGTGCCAGCAGCCACCCGGGTGGGACTAGCGGGGTTTTGGATACGCAGTATTTT	CASSHPGGTSGVLDTQYF
TRBV7-9	.	TRBD1	TRBJ2-5	14	TGTGCCAGCAGCTTAGTTGAGGGGGCAGAGACCCAGTACTTC	CASSLVEGAETQYF